What follows describes a single T cell receptor (beta chain). Its antigen is not known. An end of the junction does not agree with germline; a read error may underlie this. The table came from immunoSEQ multiplex PCR; TCRdb's copy has only in-frame clones and leaves some out. Found here are under 110,000 clones, about 89% of them singletons; the top ten hold under 8%. This specimen belongs to a study of PD-1 blockade in classical Hodgkin lymphoma. Notes on the study in general: Baseline TCR diversity was reportedly lower in newly diagnosed patients than healthy donors.

This CDR3 region has 15 residues. Brentuximab vedotin exposure varied, and every patient relapsed after autologous stem cell transplantation. Complete response, partial response or progressive disease constituted the best response categories observed. The sample here was peripheral blood mononuclear cells (PBMCs), taken before the second cycle of nivolumab. J is TRBJ1-1 and V is TRBV23-1; no firm D call. Being an ORF, TRBV23-1 has a function that is uncertain. The TCR sequence derives from a human donor with classical Hodgkin lymphoma. The CDR3 DNA follows: TGCGCCGGCAGTCAACTAGGACGCATGAACACTGAAGCTTTCTTT. Translated, it gives CAGSQLGRMNTEAFF.